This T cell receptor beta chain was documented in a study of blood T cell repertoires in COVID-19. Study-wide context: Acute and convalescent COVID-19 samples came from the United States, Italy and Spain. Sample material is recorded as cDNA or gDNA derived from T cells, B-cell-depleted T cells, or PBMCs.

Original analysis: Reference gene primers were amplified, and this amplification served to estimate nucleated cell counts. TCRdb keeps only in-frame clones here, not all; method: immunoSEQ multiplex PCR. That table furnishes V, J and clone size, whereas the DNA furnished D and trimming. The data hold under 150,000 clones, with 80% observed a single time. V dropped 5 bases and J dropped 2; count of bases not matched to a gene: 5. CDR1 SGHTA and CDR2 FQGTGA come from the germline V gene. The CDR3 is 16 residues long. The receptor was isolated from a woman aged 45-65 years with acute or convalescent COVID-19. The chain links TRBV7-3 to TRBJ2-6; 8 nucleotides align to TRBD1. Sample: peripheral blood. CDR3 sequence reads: CASSPKTGAGANVLTF. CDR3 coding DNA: TGTGCCAGCAGCCCTAAGACAGGGGCTGGGGCCAACGTCCTGACTTTC.